This note documents a single TCR beta chain sequence. This receptor's antigen is unknown. No per-base quality is available; no much larger clone lies one base away. Trimming removed 3 bases from V and 2 bases from J; the gene matches leave 6 bases unexplained. From cysteine to phenylalanine, the CDR3 is 15 amino acids long. Solely the CDR3 DNA is kept, with 45 bases framed from the first base. From a lookup of the germline V gene (reference sequence), CDR1 and CDR2 are LGHDT and YNNKEL. The data are from a study of T-cell memory formation after mild COVID-19 (dated by TCRdb to about 2021). The study in broad terms: TCR sequence clusters from the two donors were largely donor specific. The cohort was made up of two young adult volunteers, one female and one male, who were previously healthy. Longitudinal TCRalpha and TCRbeta repertoire sequencing tracked T-cell clones expanding and contracting after mild COVID-19 in a couple of donors.

TCRdb lists the instrument as Illumina NovaSeq 6000. TCRalpha and TCRbeta cDNA libraries were built by 5'RACE with constant-segment primers, adding sample barcodes and unique molecular identifiers. Trizol reagent was used to extract RNA from every sample. Libraries were amplified in two PCR steps, with a second sample barcode and Illumina TruSeq adapters added in the second step. Sequencing of the libraries was done on an Illumina NovaSeq, producing 2 x 150 bp paired-end reads. The study's processing was this. Demultiplexing of reads and collapsing into UMI-guided consensus sequences were performed with migec v1.2.7. Using mixcr v2.1.11, UMI consensuses were aligned to TRA and TRB V and J templates and then assembled into clonotypes. Clonotypes were classified as expanded or contracted when called significant by both edgeR and NoisET, with noise models trained on biological replicates. For edgeR calls, the thresholds were a false discovery rate-adjusted p below 0.01 and a log2 fold-change of 1. PCA with hierarchical clustering of max-normalized trajectories of the 1000 most abundant clonotypes was used as exploratory dynamics analysis. Separately sequenced CD4+ and CD8+ repertoires were used to assign a CD4 or CD8 phenotype to each responding clone. TCRdb trimmed the raw reads at Q25, called clones with MiXCR and kept productive beta chains. All rows with the same CDR3 protein become a single entry with the most common DNA and genes. These V and J calls rely on TCRdb rather than the paper's analysis. Across this sample there are under 700,000 distinct CDR3 sequences, with roughly 20% seen only once. About an eighth of the sample lies in the top ten.

PBMCs were isolated by Ficoll-Paque density gradient centrifugation. The paper as a whole reports these results and caveats: Some responding clones were detected in pre-infection memory, suggesting pre-existing cross-reactive memory T cells joined the SARS-CoV-2 response. Whether the second-wave clones peaking on day 37 were SARS-CoV-2 specific was not confirmed. Contracting CD4+ clones were found mainly in CM and EM memory subsets, while CD8+ clones were enriched in EMRA. Balanced CD4/CD8 phenotypes were observed for clones contracting from day 15 to 85, whereas a bias towards CD4+ was observed for a second wave of clones expanding from day 15 to 37. Only a couple of mild cases were covered in the study, and larger cohorts including severe cases with pre-infection samples were considered necessary.

This chain joins TRBV3-1 to TRBJ2-7; 8 nucleotides in the junction match TRBD1. The sequence was collected from an adult woman who had mild COVID-19 (a few samples of this study predate the infection). The sample titles of this study are shuffled in the database, so cell type and time point are left out; the donor was told from shared clones. The sequenced material came from PBMCs or a T cell subset sorted from them (not recorded which). The CDR3 protein: CASSHGTGGPYEQYF. The base sequence is TGTGCCAGCAGCCACGGGACAGGAGGCCCCTACGAGCAGTACTTC.